Listed below are T cell receptor beta chains from one sample, sequenced in a study of cytomegalovirus exposure and HLA in healthy donors. The assay was immunoSEQ multiplex PCR, and TCRdb's table has in-frame clones only and misses some. The repertoire holds 90,000 to 120,000 clones, with less than 80% as singletons. The specimen was PBMCs. These receptor sequences come from a man aged 30 to 45 in good health and CMV-seronegative. Both conserved end residues are part of each CDR3. D genes are given only for firm matches. The size field is filled for only some rows; it gives once, few, many or a size class.

v_gene	j_gene	d_gene	abundance	CDR3aa	CDR3nt
TRBV10-3	TRBJ2-1	TRBD2	few	CASSRVGTSDEQFF	TGTGCCAGCAGTAGAGTAGGGACTAGCGATGAGCAGTTCTTC
TRBV9	TRBJ2-2	TRBD2	NA	CASSVGLADTGELFF	TGTGCCAGCAGCGTCGGACTAGCGGACACCGGGGAGCTGTTTTTT
TRBV9	TRBJ1-2	NA	once	CASSAQGREFEGYTF	TGTGCCAGCAGCGCCCAAGGGCGGGAATTTGAGGGCTACACCTTC
TRBV12-5	TRBJ1-1	NA	NA	CASGLALDSSNTEAFF	TGTGCTAGTGGTTTGGCCTTAGACAGCTCGAACACTGAAGCTTTCTTT
TRBV9	TRBJ1-5	TRBD1	NA	CASSPLQGSGPQHF	TGTGCCAGCAGCCCGCTACAGGGGAGTGGGCCCCAGCATTTT
TRBV6-5	TRBJ2-1	TRBD2	NA	CASSYGLAAPYNEQFF	TGTGCCAGCAGTTACGGACTAGCGGCCCCCTACAATGAGCAGTTCTTC
TRBV7-8	TRBJ2-7	TRBD1	once	CASSLSGGSYEQYF	TGTGCCAGCAGCTTGTCAGGGGGCTCCTACGAGCAGTACTTC
TRBV19	TRBJ2-7	NA	NA	CASSIDIGLRSYEQYF	TGTGCCAGTAGTATAGATATTGGACTCCGCTCCTACGAGCAGTACTTC
TRBV7-3	TRBJ2-2	TRBD1	NA	CASSLQTGGSYTGELFF	TGTGCCAGCAGCCTCCAGACAGGGGGCTCGTATACCGGGGAGCTGTTTTTT
TRBV7-3	TRBJ1-1	NA	NA	CASSQSGGNTEAFF	TGTGCCAGCAGTCAGTCCGGCGGGAACACTGAAGCTTTCTTT
TRBV5-3	TRBJ2-5	NA	NA	CARTRGRKETQYF	TGTGCCAGAACCCGCGGCAGAAAAGAGACCCAGTACTTC
TRBV5-1	TRBJ2-2	NA	once	CASSFPGSGELFF	TGCGCCAGCAGCTTCCCAGGGTCCGGGGAGCTGTTTTTT
TRBV30	TRBJ2-3	TRBD2	NA	CAWSPGLASRADTQYF	TGTGCCTGGAGTCCGGGACTAGCTTCCAGGGCAGATACGCAGTATTTT
TRBV6-5	TRBJ1-1	TRBD1	NA	CASTGQGFCFF	TGTGCCAGCACCGGACAGGGGTTTTGTTTCTTT
TRBV29-1	TRBJ2-7	TRBD1	NA	CSVKGQTPYEQYF	TGCAGCGTCAAGGGACAGACACCCTACGAGCAGTACTTC
TRBV5-1	TRBJ2-1	NA	few	CASSLHSGVGHEQFF	TGCGCCAGCAGCTTGCATTCGGGGGTCGGTCATGAGCAGTTCTTC
TRBV16	TRBJ1-6	TRBD1	NA	CASSHFQSGQLSLRSPLHF	TGTGCCAGCAGCCATTTTCAGTCGGGACAGCTAAGCCTTAGGTCACCCCTCCACTTT
TRBV10-1	TRBJ1-1	NA	NA	CASSAETGSTEAFF	TGCGCCAGCAGTGCTGAGACGGGGAGCACTGAAGCTTTCTTT
TRBV7-2	TRBJ2-7	TRBD2	NA	CASKLGGSPYEQYF	TGTGCCAGCAAATTGGGAGGGAGTCCCTACGAGCAGTACTTC
TRBV25-1	TRBJ1-2	NA	NA	CASSEYQGYGYTF	TGTGCCAGCAGTGAATATCAGGGGTATGGCTACACCTTC
TRBV5-1	TRBJ2-3	TRBD2	NA	CASSSSGRGDTQYF	TGCGCCAGCAGCTCAAGCGGGAGGGGGGATACGCAGTATTTT
TRBV7-6	TRBJ2-5	TRBD1	NA	CASSLNQGAYQETQYF	TGTGCCAGCAGCTTAAACCAGGGGGCGTACCAAGAGACCCAGTACTTC
TRBV19	TRBJ2-3	TRBD1	few	CASSIDNTTGGGTQYF	TGTGCCAGTAGTATAGATAATACGACAGGGGGCGGTACGCAGTATTTT
TRBV10-2	TRBJ2-3	NA	NA	CASNTGLIPSTDTQYF	TGCGCCAGCAACACAGGACTAATCCCTAGCACAGATACGCAGTATTTT
TRBV9	TRBJ1-6	TRBD1	NA	CASSPGQGTNSPLHF	TGTGCCAGCAGCCCCGGACAGGGGACAAATTCACCCCTCCACTTT
TRBV19	TRBJ2-2	TRBD1	few	CASSMRTGHGELFF	TGTGCCAGTAGTATGAGGACAGGGCACGGGGAGCTGTTTTTT
TRBV18	TRBJ2-7	NA	NA	CASSPRGRSYEQYF	TGTGCCAGCTCACCGAGGGGGAGATCCTACGAGCAGTACTTC
TRBV5-1	TRBJ2-7	TRBD2	NA	CASSLVDLAGAEQYF	TGCGCCAGCAGCTTGGTGGACCTAGCGGGAGCCGAGCAGTACTTC
TRBV19	TRBJ1-5	TRBD1	medium-sized	CASRRGQGWINQPQHF	TGTGCCAGTAGGCGAGGACAGGGGTGGATTAATCAGCCCCAGCATTTT
TRBV4-2	TRBJ1-5	NA	NA	CASSQITGGEGNQPQHF	TGTGCCAGCAGCCAAATAACGGGGGGCGAGGGCAATCAGCCCCAGCATTTT
TRBV7-2	TRBJ1-2	NA	NA	CASSFNQGSYGYTF	TGTGCCAGCAGCTTCAATCAGGGGTCCTATGGCTACACCTTC
TRBV30	TRBJ1-1	NA	NA	CAWDTGRNTEAFF	TGTGCCTGGGATACAGGGAGGAACACTGAAGCTTTCTTT
TRBV6-1	TRBJ2-7	NA	once	CASSEGAPWSEQYF	TGTGCCAGCAGTGAGGGGGCGCCTTGGAGCGAGCAGTACTTC
TRBV5-4	TRBJ2-1	TRBD2	NA	CASIGSEREFRDNEQFF	TGTGCCAGCATTGGTTCCGAGCGGGAGTTCCGCGACAATGAGCAGTTCTTC
TRBV19	TRBJ2-2	TRBD2	NA	CASSISSGDTGELFF	TGTGCCAGTAGTATTTCCAGCGGGGACACCGGGGAGCTGTTTTTT
TRBV9	TRBJ2-1	TRBD1	NA	CASSPRQGDYNEQFF	TGTGCCAGCAGCCCCCGACAGGGGGATTACAATGAGCAGTTCTTC
TRBV4-2	TRBJ2-5	NA	NA	CASSQALGALETQYF	TGTGCCAGCAGCCAGGCGCTGGGGGCGTTAGAGACCCAGTACTTC